This T cell receptor beta chain derives from a study of blood T cells in healthy people across ages. The CDR3 spans 15 residues. The germline V gene encodes CDR1 LGHDT and CDR2 YNNKEL (reference sequence). Trimming left V 7 bases short and J 4 bases short, with 17 bases between. For the second PCR, which ran for about 6 to 11 cycles, a sample-barcoded 5' primer and a J-beta primer mix were used. TCRdb called the 5' RACE reads again in MiXCR, with one record for every CDR3 protein. The sample yields approximately 800,000 distinct CDR3 sequences, approximately 24% seen once. This clonotype has more than one count but fewer than ten. These sequences were also reported in another study, on T cells of mothers and their children.

The receptor was isolated from a boy younger than 18 in good health. The rearrangement uses TRBV3-1 and TRBJ1-3; D is undetermined. What was sequenced was blood. The CDR3 loop is CASTSRGTGGNTIYF. DNA for the CDR3: TGTGCCAGCACTTCCCGAGGAACGGGGGGAAACACCATATATTTT.